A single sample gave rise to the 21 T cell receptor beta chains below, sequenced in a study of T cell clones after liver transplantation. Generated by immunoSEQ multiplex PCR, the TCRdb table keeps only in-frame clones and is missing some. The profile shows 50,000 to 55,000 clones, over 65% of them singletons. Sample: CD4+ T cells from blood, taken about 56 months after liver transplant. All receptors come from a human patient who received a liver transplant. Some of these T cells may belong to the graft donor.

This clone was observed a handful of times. CDR3 in amino acids: CASSLDEGTVRGYTF. The CDR3 DNA reads as TGCGCCAGCAGCTTGGATGAGGGAACGGTTAGGGGCTACACCTTC. V usage is TRBV5-1 and J usage is TRBJ1-2; D gene unclear. The CDR3 runs 15 residues. CDR1 and CDR2 from the germline V gene are SGHRS and YFSETQ. Between the trimmed V and J ends, which lost 0 bases and 8 bases, there was a span of 17 bases.

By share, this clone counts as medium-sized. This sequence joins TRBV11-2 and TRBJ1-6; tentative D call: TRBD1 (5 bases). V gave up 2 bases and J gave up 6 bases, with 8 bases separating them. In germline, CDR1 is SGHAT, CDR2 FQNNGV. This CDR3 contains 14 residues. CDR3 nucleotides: TGTGCCAGCAGCTTATCGGGGGGTAATTCACCCCTCCACTTT. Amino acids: CASSLSGGNSPLHF.

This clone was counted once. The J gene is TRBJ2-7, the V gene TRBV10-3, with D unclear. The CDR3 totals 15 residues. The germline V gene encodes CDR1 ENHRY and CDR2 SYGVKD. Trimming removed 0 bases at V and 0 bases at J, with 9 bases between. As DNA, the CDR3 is TGTGCCATCAGTGAGTCAGGGCGGAGCTCCTACGAGCAGTACTTC. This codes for CAISESGRSSYEQYF.

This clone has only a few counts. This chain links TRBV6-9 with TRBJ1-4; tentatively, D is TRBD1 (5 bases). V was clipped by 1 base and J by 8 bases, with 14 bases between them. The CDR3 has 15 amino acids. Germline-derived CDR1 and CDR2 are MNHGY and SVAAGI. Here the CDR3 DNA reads TGTGCCAGCAGTTATTTTGGGGGGGTAAGAGAAAAACTGTTTTTT. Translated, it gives CASSYFGGVREKLFF.

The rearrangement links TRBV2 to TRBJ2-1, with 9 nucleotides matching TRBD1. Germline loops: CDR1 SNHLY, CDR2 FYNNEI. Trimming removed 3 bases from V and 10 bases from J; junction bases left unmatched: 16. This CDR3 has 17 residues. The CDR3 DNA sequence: TGTGCCAGCAGTGACCGTCTCAACAGGGGGACAGGGAGGGAGCAGTTCTTC. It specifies CASSDRLNRGTGREQFF. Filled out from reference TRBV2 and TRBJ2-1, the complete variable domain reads EPEVTQTPSHQVTQMGQEVILRCVPISNHLYFYWYRQILGQKVEFLVSFYNNEISEKSEIFDDQFSVERPDGSNFTLKIRSTKLEDSAMYFCASSDRLNRGTGREQFFGPGTRLTVL.

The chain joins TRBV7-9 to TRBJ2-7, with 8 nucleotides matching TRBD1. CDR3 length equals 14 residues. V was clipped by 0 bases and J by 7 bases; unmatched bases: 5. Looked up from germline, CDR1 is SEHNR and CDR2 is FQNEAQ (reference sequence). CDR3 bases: TGTGCCAGCAGCTTAGCGCTCAGGGGGCTTGAGCAGTACTTC. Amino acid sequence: CASSLALRGLEQYF.

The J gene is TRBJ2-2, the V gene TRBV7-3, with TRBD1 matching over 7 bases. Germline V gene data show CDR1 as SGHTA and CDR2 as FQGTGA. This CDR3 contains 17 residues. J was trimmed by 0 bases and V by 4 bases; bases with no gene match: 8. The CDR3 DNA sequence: TGTGCCAGCAGCTCGCTACTGGACAGGACGAACACCGGGGAGCTGTTTTTT. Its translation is CASSSLLDRTNTGELFF.

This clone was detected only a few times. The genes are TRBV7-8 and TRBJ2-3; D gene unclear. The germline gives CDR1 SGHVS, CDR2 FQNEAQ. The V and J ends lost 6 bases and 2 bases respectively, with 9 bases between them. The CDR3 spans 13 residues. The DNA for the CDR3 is TGTGCCAGCAGGTTTACTAACACAGATACGCAGTATTTT. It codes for CASRFTNTDTQYF.

CDR3 bases: TGTGCCAGCAGCTTACACAGGGACGGGGGTCAGCCCCAGCATTTT. It codes for CASSLHRDGGQPQHF. The gene calls are TRBV7-2 and TRBJ1-5; a possible D gene is TRBD1 (6 bases). This CDR3 is built from 15 residues. Germline CDR1 and CDR2: SGHTA and FQGNSA. Trimming left V 2 bases short and J 6 bases short, with 14 bases between.

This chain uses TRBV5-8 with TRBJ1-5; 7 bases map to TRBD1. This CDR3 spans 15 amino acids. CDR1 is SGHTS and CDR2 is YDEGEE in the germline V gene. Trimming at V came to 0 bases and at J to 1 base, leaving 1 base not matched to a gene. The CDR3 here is CASSLEGASNQPQHF. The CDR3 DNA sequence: TGTGCCAGCAGCTTGGAGGGGGCAAGCAATCAGCCCCAGCATTTT. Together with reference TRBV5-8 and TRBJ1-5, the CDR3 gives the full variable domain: EAGVTQSPTHLIKTRGQQATLRCSPISGHTSVYWYQQALGLGLQFLLWYDEGEERNRGNFPPRFSGRQFPNYSSELNVNALELEDSALYLCASSLEGASNQPQHFGDGTRLSIL.

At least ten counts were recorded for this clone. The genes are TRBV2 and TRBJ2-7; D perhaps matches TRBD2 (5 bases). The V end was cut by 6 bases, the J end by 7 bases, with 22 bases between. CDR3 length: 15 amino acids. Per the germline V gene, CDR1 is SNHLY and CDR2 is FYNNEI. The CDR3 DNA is TGTGCCAGCAGAGCCTTTGCGGGTGTGCTGACTGAGCAGTACTTC. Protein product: CASRAFAGVLTEQYF. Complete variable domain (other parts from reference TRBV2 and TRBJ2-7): EPEVTQTPSHQVTQMGQEVILRCVPISNHLYFYWYRQILGQKVEFLVSFYNNEISEKSEIFDDQFSVERPDGSNFTLKIRSTKLEDSAMYFCASRAFAGVLTEQYFGPGTRLTVT.

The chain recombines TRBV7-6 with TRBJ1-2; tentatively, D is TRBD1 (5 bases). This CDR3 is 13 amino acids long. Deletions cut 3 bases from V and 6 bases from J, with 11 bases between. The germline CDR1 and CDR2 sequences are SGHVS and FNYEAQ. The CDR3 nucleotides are TGTGCCAGCAGCTTTAGGGGAGGTCATGGCTACACCTTC. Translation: CASSFRGGHGYTF.

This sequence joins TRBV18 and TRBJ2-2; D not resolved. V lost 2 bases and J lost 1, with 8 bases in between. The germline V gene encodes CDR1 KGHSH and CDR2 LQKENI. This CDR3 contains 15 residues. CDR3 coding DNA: TGTGCCAGCTCACCAGAATACGAGAACACCGGGGAGCTGTTTTTT. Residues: CASSPEYENTGELFF.

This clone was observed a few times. The CDR3 nucleotides are TGCAGCAGACTCGTTAAAGAGACCCAGTACTTC. Translation: CSRLVKETQYF. The chain has TRBV20-1 and TRBJ2-5; D unclear. CDR3 length: 11 amino acids. The germline V gene has CDR1 DFQATT and CDR2 SNEGSKA (reference sequence).

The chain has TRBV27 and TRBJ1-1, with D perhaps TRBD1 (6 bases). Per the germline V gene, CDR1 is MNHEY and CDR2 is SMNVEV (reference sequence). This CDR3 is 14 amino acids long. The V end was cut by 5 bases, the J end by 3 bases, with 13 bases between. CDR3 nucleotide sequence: TGTGCCAGCAGTGAGGGGGGGGGACACACTGAAGCTTTCTTT. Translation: CASSEGGGHTEAFF.

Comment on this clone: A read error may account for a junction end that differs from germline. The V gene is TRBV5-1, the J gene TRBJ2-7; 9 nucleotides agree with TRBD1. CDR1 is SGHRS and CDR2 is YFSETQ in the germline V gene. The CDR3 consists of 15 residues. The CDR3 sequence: CASSLSTGGDPGTNF. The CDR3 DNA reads TGCGCCAGCAGCTTGTCGACAGGGGGTGACCCAGGAACTAACTTC. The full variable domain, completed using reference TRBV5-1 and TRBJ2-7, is KAGVTQTPRYLIKTRGQQVTLSCSPISGHRSVSWYQQTPGQGLQFLFEYFSETQRNKGNFPGRFSGRQFSNSRSEMNVSTLELGDSALYLCASSLSTGGDPGTNFGPGTRLTVT.

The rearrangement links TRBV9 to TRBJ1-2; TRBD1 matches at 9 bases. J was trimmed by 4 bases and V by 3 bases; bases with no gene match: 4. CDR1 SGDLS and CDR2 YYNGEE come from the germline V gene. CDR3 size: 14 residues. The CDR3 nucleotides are TGTGCCAGCAGCGCCCGGGGACAGGGCTATGGCTACACCTTC. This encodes CASSARGQGYGYTF.

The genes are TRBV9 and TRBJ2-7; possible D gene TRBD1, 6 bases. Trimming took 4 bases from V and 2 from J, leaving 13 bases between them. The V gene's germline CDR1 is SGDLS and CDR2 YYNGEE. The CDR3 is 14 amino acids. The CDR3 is CASSPWDTTYEQYF. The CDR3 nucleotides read TGTGCCAGCAGCCCCTGGGACACCACCTACGAGCAGTACTTC.

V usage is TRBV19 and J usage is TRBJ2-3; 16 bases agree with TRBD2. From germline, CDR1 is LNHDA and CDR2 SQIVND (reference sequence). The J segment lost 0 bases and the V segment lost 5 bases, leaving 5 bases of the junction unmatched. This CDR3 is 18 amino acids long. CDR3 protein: CASSPGLAGGRSTDTQYF. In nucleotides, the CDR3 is TGTGCCAGTAGTCCGGGACTAGCGGGGGGGCGGAGCACAGATACGCAGTATTTT.

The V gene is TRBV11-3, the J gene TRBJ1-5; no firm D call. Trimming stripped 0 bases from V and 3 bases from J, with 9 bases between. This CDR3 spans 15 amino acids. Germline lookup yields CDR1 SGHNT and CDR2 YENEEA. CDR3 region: CASSLDTGNNQPQHF. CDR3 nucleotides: TGTGCCAGCAGCTTAGATACGGGTAACAATCAGCCCCAGCATTTT.

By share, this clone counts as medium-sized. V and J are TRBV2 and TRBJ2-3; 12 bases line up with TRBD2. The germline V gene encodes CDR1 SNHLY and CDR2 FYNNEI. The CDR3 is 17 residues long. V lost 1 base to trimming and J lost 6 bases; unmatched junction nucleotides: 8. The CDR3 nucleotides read TGTGCCAGCAGTGAAGGGCTAGCGGGGGGGCCGGTGGATACGCAGTATTTT. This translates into CASSEGLAGGPVDTQYF.